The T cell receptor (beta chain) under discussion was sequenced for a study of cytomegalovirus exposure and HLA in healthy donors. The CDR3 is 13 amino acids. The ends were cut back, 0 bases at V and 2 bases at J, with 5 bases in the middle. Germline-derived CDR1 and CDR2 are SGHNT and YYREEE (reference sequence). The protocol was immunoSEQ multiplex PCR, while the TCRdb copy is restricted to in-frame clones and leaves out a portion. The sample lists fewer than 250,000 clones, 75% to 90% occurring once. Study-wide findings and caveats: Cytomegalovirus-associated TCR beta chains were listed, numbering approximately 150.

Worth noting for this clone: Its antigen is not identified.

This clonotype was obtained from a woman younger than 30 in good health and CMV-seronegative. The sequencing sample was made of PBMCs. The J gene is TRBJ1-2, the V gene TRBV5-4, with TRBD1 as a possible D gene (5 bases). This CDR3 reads CASSLDRNYGYTF. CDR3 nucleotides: TGTGCCAGCAGCTTGGACAGGAACTATGGCTACACCTTC.